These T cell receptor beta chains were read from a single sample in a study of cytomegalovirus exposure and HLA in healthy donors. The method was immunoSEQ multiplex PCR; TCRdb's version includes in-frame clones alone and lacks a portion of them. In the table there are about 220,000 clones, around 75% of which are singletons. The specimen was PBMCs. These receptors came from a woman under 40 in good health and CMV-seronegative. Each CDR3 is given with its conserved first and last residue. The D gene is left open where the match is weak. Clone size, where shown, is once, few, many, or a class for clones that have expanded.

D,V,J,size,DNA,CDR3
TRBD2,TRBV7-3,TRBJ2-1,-,TGTGCCAGCAGCCGACTAGCGGGCTACAATGAGCAGTTCTTC,CASSRLAGYNEQFF
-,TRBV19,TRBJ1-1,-,TGTGCCAGTAGTATAGATAAGAGGGCTGGTGAAGCTTTCTTT,CASSIDKRAGEAFF
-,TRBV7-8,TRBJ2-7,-,TGTGCCAGCAGCTTAGCGGGGACATATTACGAGCAGTACTTC,CASSLAGTYYEQYF
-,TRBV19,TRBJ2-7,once,TGTGCCAGTAGTATAGGGTCCGGCGGAGGCTACGAGCAGTACTTC,CASSIGSGGGYEQYF
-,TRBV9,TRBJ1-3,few,TGTGCCAGCAGCGTAGAGGTTAGACAGGATATCTCTGGAAACACCATATATTTT,CASSVEVRQDISGNTIYF
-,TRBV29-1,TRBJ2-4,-,TGCAGCGCCACAGGGTCGGCCAAAAACATTCAGTACTTC,CSATGSAKNIQYF
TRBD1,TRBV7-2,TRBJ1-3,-,TGTGCCAGCAGCTATGACAGGGTAGCTGGAAACACCATATATTTT,CASSYDRVAGNTIYF
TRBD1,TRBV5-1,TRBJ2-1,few,TGCGCCAGCAGCAATAATTACAGGGGCTACAATGAGCAGTTCTTC,CASSNNYRGYNEQFF
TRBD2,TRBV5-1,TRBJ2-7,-,TGCGCCAGCAGCCTCTGGGGGGCGGGAGGGAATGACGAGCAGTACTTC,CASSLWGAGGNDEQYF
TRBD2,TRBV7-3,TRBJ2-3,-,TGTGCCAGCAGCTTCGGCGGGGGGGGCACAGATACGCAGTATTTT,CASSFGGGGTDTQYF
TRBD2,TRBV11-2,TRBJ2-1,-,TGTGCCAGCAGGGGAGGGAATGAGCAGTTCTTC,CASRGGNEQFF
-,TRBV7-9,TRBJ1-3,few,TGTGCCAGCAGCTTAAGTGTGGTAGAGGACTCTGGAAACACCATATATTTT,CASSLSVVEDSGNTIYF
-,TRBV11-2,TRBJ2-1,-,TGTGCCAGCAGCTTAGCAGCGGCCTACAATGAGCAGTTCTTC,CASSLAAAYNEQFF
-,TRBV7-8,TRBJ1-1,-,TGTGCCAGCAGTTTTCGGACAGAACTGAACACTGAAGCTTTCTTT,CASSFRTELNTEAFF
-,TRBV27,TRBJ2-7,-,TGTGCCAGCAGTTTGGGGGCCATGCCCCACGAGCAGTACTTC,CASSLGAMPHEQYF
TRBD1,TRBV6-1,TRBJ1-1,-,TGTGCCAGCAGCGAACCTCGGACAGGCTTGAACACTGAAGCTTTCTTT,CASSEPRTGLNTEAFF
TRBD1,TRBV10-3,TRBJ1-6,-,TGTGCCATCAGTGAGCCGGGACAGGGAAGTCGCACACCCCTCCACTTT,CAISEPGQGSRTPLHF
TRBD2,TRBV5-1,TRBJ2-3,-,TGCGCCAGCAGCTTGGAACAGCGGGGGATGATCACAGATACGCAGTATTTT,CASSLEQRGMITDTQYF
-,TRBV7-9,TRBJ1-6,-,TGTGCCAGCAGCCTAGGGGAGAATTCACCCCTCCACTTT,CASSLGENSPLHF
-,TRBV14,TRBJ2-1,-,TGTGCCAGCAGCCAAGTAACTAGTACACATGAGCAGTTCTTC,CASSQVTSTHEQFF
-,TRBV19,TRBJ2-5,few,TGTGCCAGTAGTGCCACCGGGACTTCAGAGACCCAGTACTTC,CASSATGTSETQYF
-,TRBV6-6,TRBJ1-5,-,TGTGCCAGCATTCAGGCCCCTTATAGCAATCAGCCCCAGCATTTT,CASIQAPYSNQPQHF
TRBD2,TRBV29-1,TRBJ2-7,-,TGCAGCGTGGAGAGGACTAGCGGGAGTGGGTACGAGCAGTACTTC,CSVERTSGSGYEQYF
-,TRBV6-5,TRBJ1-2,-,TGTGCCAGCAGTTACGGCCCTCTTAACTATGGCTACACCTTC,CASSYGPLNYGYTF
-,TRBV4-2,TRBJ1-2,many,TGTGCCAGCAGCCAAGAGGCCCGACAGTCCAACTATGGCTACACCTTC,CASSQEARQSNYGYTF
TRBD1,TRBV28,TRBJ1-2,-,TGTGCCAGCAGTTTAAGGGACAGGGGCCGAGGCTACACCTTC,CASSLRDRGRGYTF
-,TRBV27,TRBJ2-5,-,TGTGCCAGCAGTTTAGGAAAGGCAGGGGCCCAAGAGACCCAGTACTTC,CASSLGKAGAQETQYF
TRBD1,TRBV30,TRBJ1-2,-,TGTGCCTGGAGTGTTCAGGGGGAATATGGCTACACCTTC,CAWSVQGEYGYTF
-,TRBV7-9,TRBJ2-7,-,TGTGCCAGCAGCTTAGATTGGGAGTTAACCGAGCAGTACTTC,CASSLDWELTEQYF